This is a list of T cell receptor beta chains from one sample in a study of shared T cell receptors in the human thymus. Measured with immunoSEQ multiplex PCR; TCRdb has only the in-frame clones, and not every one. The sample consists of some 700,000 clones, 75% to 90% of them appearing once. These data also formed part of another study, on human thymus T cells.

Specimen: thymocytes. The receptors were sampled from a girl under three years old with a congenital heart defect. The CDR3 runs from the conserved cysteine through the conserved F or W. Fields, in order: clone size, V gene, D gene, J gene, CDR3 length, CDR3 protein, CDR3 DNA. The D gene is left open where the match is weak. The listing skips clone size in some rows; elsewhere it reads once, few, many or a size class.

abundance: .; v_gene: TRBV27; d_gene: .; j_gene: TRBJ2-1; len: 11; CDR3aa: CASSFGTGKVF; CDR3nt: TGTGCCAGCAGTTTTGGTACAGGGAAGGTCTTC
abundance: .; v_gene: TRBV19; d_gene: TRBD1; j_gene: TRBJ1-5; len: 19; CDR3aa: CASSLEEPTGTVSNQPQHF; CDR3nt: TGTGCCAGTAGTCTGGAGGAACCAACCGGGACAGTAAGCAATCAGCCCCAGCATTTT
abundance: .; v_gene: TRBV4-3; d_gene: .; j_gene: TRBJ1-5; len: 15; CDR3aa: CASSQDRRGNQPQHF; CDR3nt: TGCGCCAGCAGCCAAGATAGGAGAGGCAATCAGCCCCAGCATTTT
abundance: .; v_gene: TRBV6-8; d_gene: .; j_gene: TRBJ2-1; len: 16; CDR3aa: CASRPGKRPYYSEQFF; CDR3nt: TGTGCCAGCCGACCGGGAAAGCGTCCATATTACAGCGAGCAGTTCTTC
abundance: .; v_gene: TRBV4-3; d_gene: .; j_gene: TRBJ2-2; len: 18; CDR3aa: CASSQDRGGLVSIRELFF; CDR3nt: TGCGCCAGCAGCCAAGATCGTGGAGGGCTAGTGAGCATCAGGGAGCTGTTTTTT
abundance: .; v_gene: TRBV29-1; d_gene: TRBD1; j_gene: TRBJ1-1; len: 15; CDR3aa: CSVLRPDRTNTEAFF; CDR3nt: TGCAGCGTCCTGCGGCCGGACAGGACGAACACTGAAGCTTTCTTT
abundance: .; v_gene: TRBV6-4; d_gene: .; j_gene: TRBJ2-6; len: 16; CDR3aa: CDGGGAAVSGANVLTF; CDR3nt: TGTGACGGAGGGGGCGCGGCGGTATCAGGGGCCAACGTCCTGACTTTC
abundance: .; v_gene: TRBV5-1; d_gene: TRBD1; j_gene: TRBJ1-2; len: 14; CDR3aa: CASSLDRGRDGYTF; CDR3nt: TGCGCCAGCAGCTTGGACAGGGGGCGGGATGGCTACACCTTC
abundance: .; v_gene: TRBV7-8; d_gene: .; j_gene: TRBJ2-1; len: 14; CDR3aa: CAAAPVAVNNEQFF; CDR3nt: TGTGCCGCAGCCCCCGTGGCGGTCAACAATGAGCAGTTCTTC
abundance: .; v_gene: TRBV4-1; d_gene: TRBD2; j_gene: TRBJ2-5; len: 18; CDR3aa: CASSQDWPSGGGRETQYF; CDR3nt: TGCGCCAGCAGCCAAGATTGGCCCAGCGGGGGAGGAAGAGAGACCCAGTACTTC
abundance: once; v_gene: TRBV2; d_gene: .; j_gene: TRBJ1-6; len: 15; CDR3aa: CAGQQEYSYNSPLHF; CDR3nt: TGTGCCGGACAACAGGAATACTCCTATAATTCACCCCTCCACTTT
abundance: .; v_gene: TRBV9; d_gene: .; j_gene: TRBJ1-3; len: 14; CDR3aa: CASSVGTKGNTIYF; CDR3nt: TGTGCCAGCAGCGTAGGGACAAAAGGAAACACCATATATTTT
abundance: few; v_gene: TRBV14; d_gene: TRBD1; j_gene: TRBJ1-1; len: 15; CDR3aa: CASSHRTGYSTEAFF; CDR3nt: TGTGCCAGCAGCCATCGGACAGGGTATAGCACTGAAGCTTTCTTT
abundance: .; v_gene: TRBV2; d_gene: TRBD2; j_gene: TRBJ2-1; len: 14; CDR3aa: CASSVERGDNEQFF; CDR3nt: TGTGCCAGCAGTGTGGAGCGGGGGGACAATGAGCAGTTCTTC
abundance: .; v_gene: TRBV7-2; d_gene: TRBD2; j_gene: TRBJ2-1; len: 13; CDR3aa: CASSLWTSHEQFF; CDR3nt: TGTGCCAGCAGCTTGTGGACTAGCCATGAGCAGTTCTTC
abundance: once; v_gene: TRBV19; d_gene: TRBD1; j_gene: TRBJ2-5; len: 14; CDR3aa: CASSTTGGEGTQYF; CDR3nt: TGTGCCAGTAGCACCACAGGGGGTGAGGGGACCCAGTACTTC
abundance: .; v_gene: TRBV4-3; d_gene: TRBD1; j_gene: TRBJ1-2; len: 18; CDR3aa: CASSQESGTAHPYYGYTF; CDR3nt: TGCGCCAGCAGCCAAGAATCAGGGACAGCTCACCCTTACTATGGCTACACCTTC
abundance: .; v_gene: TRBV2; d_gene: .; j_gene: TRBJ1-6; len: 16; CDR3aa: CASSEAAGDYNSPLHF; CDR3nt: TGTGCCAGCAGTGAAGCGGCAGGGGACTATAATTCACCCCTCCACTTT
abundance: .; v_gene: TRBV5-1; d_gene: .; j_gene: TRBJ2-3; len: 16; CDR3aa: CASSPGRGPSTDTQYF; CDR3nt: TGCGCCAGCAGCCCCGGGCGGGGGCCTAGCACAGATACGCAGTATTTT
abundance: .; v_gene: TRBV7-8; d_gene: TRBD1; j_gene: TRBJ2-7; len: 16; CDR3aa: CASTVQRQGARYEQYF; CDR3nt: TGTGCCAGCACCGTACAGAGACAGGGGGCGCGTTACGAGCAGTACTTC
abundance: .; v_gene: TRBV7-2; d_gene: .; j_gene: TRBJ1-4; len: 13; CDR3aa: CASSLGPREKLFF; CDR3nt: TGTGCCAGCAGCTTAGGCCCCCGGGAAAAACTGTTTTTT
abundance: few; v_gene: TRBV5-1; d_gene: .; j_gene: TRBJ2-7; len: 14; CDR3aa: CASSLGGRHQTGDF; CDR3nt: TGCGCCAGCAGCTTGGGGGGACGTCACCAAACGGGGGACTTC
abundance: .; v_gene: TRBV28; d_gene: TRBD1; j_gene: TRBJ2-1; len: 15; CDR3aa: CASSGDRVPYNEQFF; CDR3nt: TGTGCCAGCAGTGGGGACAGGGTTCCCTACAATGAGCAGTTCTTC
abundance: .; v_gene: TRBV2; d_gene: TRBD1; j_gene: TRBJ2-7; len: 15; CDR3aa: CASSDHRGHNYEQYF; CDR3nt: TGTGCCAGCAGTGATCACAGGGGACACAACTACGAGCAGTACTTC
abundance: .; v_gene: TRBV10-3; d_gene: TRBD2; j_gene: TRBJ2-5; len: 13; CDR3aa: CAIQVTSDGTQYF; CDR3nt: TGTGCCATCCAGGTCACTAGCGATGGGACCCAGTACTTC
abundance: .; v_gene: TRBV9; d_gene: .; j_gene: TRBJ1-5; len: 15; CDR3aa: CASSPAGASNQPQHF; CDR3nt: TGTGCCAGCAGCCCAGCGGGGGCGAGCAATCAGCCCCAGCATTTT
abundance: .; v_gene: TRBV4-1; d_gene: .; j_gene: TRBJ1-3; len: 16; CDR3aa: CASSQSRDFPGNTIYF; CDR3nt: TGCGCCAGCAGCCAAAGTCGGGATTTCCCGGGAAACACCATATATTTT
abundance: .; v_gene: TRBV6-5; d_gene: .; j_gene: TRBJ2-3; len: 15; CDR3aa: CASSQDKLSTDTQYF; CDR3nt: TGTGCCAGCAGCCAGGACAAACTCAGCACAGATACGCAGTATTTT
abundance: once; v_gene: TRBV27; d_gene: .; j_gene: TRBJ1-1; len: 16; CDR3aa: CASSYQMGPGSTEAFF; CDR3nt: TGTGCCAGCAGTTATCAAATGGGTCCAGGGTCCACTGAAGCTTTCTTT